The clone carrying this TCR beta chain was found many times. Its antigen remains unknown. Germline assignment: CDR1 MNHEY and CDR2 SVGAGI. V trimming: 5 bases; J trimming: 4 bases; junction bases outside the gene matches: 8. This CDR3 contains 15 residues. The data are from a study of early T cells in non-severe SARS-CoV-2 infection. Overall study context: From unsorted whole blood, bulk RNA was sequenced, and the chains remained unpaired. Whole-study findings and limits: VDJdb-based matching was biased toward anti-spike CD8 responses and missed private and CD4 specificities.

MiXCR was run by TCRdb on the 5' RACE reads, yielding one entry per CDR3 protein. In the table there are roughly 57,000 distinct CDR3 sequences, roughly an eighth of which are singletons. The clonotype originates from an adult who was a healthcare worker with PCR-confirmed SARS-CoV-2 infection or an uninfected control (not recorded which). Sequencing was performed on whole blood, taken at baseline. The V call is TRBV6-5, the J call TRBJ1-3, with 7 bases lining up with TRBD1. CDR3 DNA: TGTGCCAGCAGTAGATACGGGACAGTCGGAAACACCATATATTTT. It specifies CASSRYGTVGNTIYF.